Listed here are 32 T cell receptor beta chains from one sample, sequenced in a study of shared clonotypes between healthy human individuals. TCRdb's table, derived via immunoSEQ multiplex PCR, lists solely in-frame clones and lacks some. In the table there are around 1,900,000 clones, about 93% of which are singletons. The naive CD8 subset, CD45RO-negative cells positively selected for CCR7, excluded terminally differentiated effector memory CD45RA+ cells. Input material: naive CD8+ T cells from PBMCs. These receptors originate from a man younger than 35 in good health. Some clones in this sample may be carry-over from other donors' samples.

This chain joins TRBV4-1 and TRBJ2-4; D perhaps matches TRBD1 (6 bases). Trimming removed 3 bases at V and 8 bases at J, with 17 bases between. Germline CDR1 and CDR2: MGHRA and YSYEKL. The CDR3 sequence is 15 residues long. The CDR3 here is CASSHQKGNRDIQYF. CDR3 coding DNA: TGCGCCAGCAGCCACCAAAAGGGAAACAGGGACATTCAGTACTTC.

The genes are TRBV7-2 and TRBJ2-7; TRBD2 matches 8 bases. The trim removed 1 base at V and 7 bases at J, leaving 6 bases unmatched. Looked up from germline, CDR1 is SGHTA and CDR2 is FQGNSA. This CDR3 region has 14 residues. The CDR3 bases are TGTGCCAGCAGCTTAGTTTCGGGAGGGCCGGAGCAGTACTTC. This codes for CASSLVSGGPEQYF.

The chain links TRBV11-1 to TRBJ2-7; D is unresolved. The CDR3 has 14 residues. Germline-derived CDR1 and CDR2 are SGHAT and FQDESV (reference sequence). V shed 1 base and J shed 1 base, with 8 bases lying between them. Here the CDR3 DNA reads TGTGCCAGCAGCTTAGTAAGAGTGTCCTACGAGCAGTACTTC. It codes for CASSLVRVSYEQYF.

CDR3 loop: CASSQGIGDYGYTF. CDR3 DNA: TGCGCCAGCAGCCAAGGGATTGGGGACTATGGCTACACCTTC. The genes are TRBV4-3 and TRBJ1-2; D is ambiguous. Trimming stripped 1 base from V and 3 bases from J, with 9 bases between. The length of the CDR3 is 14 residues. Germline CDR1 LGHNA, CDR2 YSLEER.

V usage is TRBV7-9 and J usage is TRBJ2-1; the match to TRBD2 covers 14 bases. The CDR3 is 19 residues long. The germline V gene encodes CDR1 SEHNR and CDR2 FQNEAQ (reference sequence). V was pared by 4 bases and J by 0 bases, with 8 bases of the junction left unmatched. DNA for the CDR3: TGTGCCAGCAGCTCGGGACTAGCGGGAGTTCTGAGCTCCTACAATGAGCAGTTCTTC. It yields the protein CASSSGLAGVLSSYNEQFF.

The V and J genes are TRBV25-1 and TRBJ2-1; TRBD2 agrees at 16 bases. Per the germline V gene, CDR1 is MGHDK and CDR2 is SYGVNS. CDR3 length: 16 amino acids. After removal of 5 bases from V and 9 bases from J, the junction contained 7 bases not matched to a gene. The CDR3 DNA is TGTGCCAGCAGTTCGGGACTAGCGGGAGGGCATATTGAGCAGTTCTTC. This codes for CASSSGLAGGHIEQFF.

The gene calls are TRBV9 and TRBJ1-2; D is unclear. The CDR3 extends over 14 amino acids. Germline assignment: CDR1 SGDLS and CDR2 YYNGEE. The ends were cut back, 0 bases at V and 3 bases at J, with 9 bases in the middle. CDR3 loop: CASSVEGSDYGYTF. The CDR3 DNA sequence: TGTGCCAGCAGCGTAGAGGGCAGTGACTATGGCTACACCTTC.

A word on this clone: This sample also contains other DNA sequences that code for the same CDR3. The genes are TRBV9 and TRBJ1-2, with 11 bases fitting TRBD1. V gave up 7 bases and J gave up 3 bases; unmatched junction bases: 2. Germline CDR1 is SGDLS and CDR2 is YYNGEE. This CDR3 contains 13 residues. The chain's CDR3 is CASSGQGDYGYTF. CDR3 bases: TGTGCCAGCTCGGGACAGGGGGACTATGGCTACACCTTC.

This clone was seen only once. The chain couples TRBV7-9 to TRBJ2-3; D remains unclear. CDR1 SEHNR and CDR2 FQNEAQ come from the germline V gene (reference sequence). The CDR3 runs 15 residues. V lost 3 bases and J lost 2, with 12 bases in between. The CDR3 sequence: CASSLQPLYTDTQYF. DNA of the CDR3: TGTGCCAGCAGCTTGCAACCATTATACACAGATACGCAGTATTTT.

This clone was seen just once. This specimen includes other DNA sequences encoding the same CDR3. The chain employs TRBV9 and TRBJ1-3; D uncertain. This CDR3 is 15 amino acids long. In germline, CDR1 is SGDLS, CDR2 YYNGEE. V lost 0 bases to trimming and J lost 0 bases, with 7 bases between them. The CDR3 DNA is TGTGCCAGCAGCGTAGACCCCAGCTCTGGAAACACCATATATTTT. It translates to CASSVDPSSGNTIYF. Together with reference TRBV9 and TRBJ1-3, the CDR3 gives the full variable domain: DSGVTQTPKHLITATGQRVTLRCSPRSGDLSVYWYQQSLDQGLQFLIQYYNGEERAKGNILERFSAQQFPDLHSELNLSSLELGDSALYFCASSVDPSSGNTIYFGEGSWLTVV.

The chain carries TRBV19 and TRBJ1-5; D unclear. V was clipped by 11 bases and J by 3 bases, with 20 bases between them. The CDR3 runs 15 residues. CDR1 LNHDA and CDR2 SQIVND come from the germline V gene (reference sequence). CDR3 nucleotides: TGTGCCGCAAGTGACCCCCCCGGACCCAATCAGCCCCAGCATTTT. Encoded protein: CAASDPPGPNQPQHF.

The rearrangement joins TRBV7-9 to TRBJ2-7; D remains unclear. Trimming took 1 base from V and 5 from J, leaving 12 bases between them. Per the germline V gene, CDR1 is SEHNR and CDR2 is FQNEAQ (reference sequence). The CDR3 is 14 amino acids. This chain's CDR3 is CASSLGAVKDEQYF. CDR3 bases: TGTGCCAGCAGCTTAGGGGCGGTGAAGGACGAGCAGTACTTC.

The chain employs TRBV7-9 and TRBJ1-4, with D tentatively TRBD1 (6 bases). Germline lookup yields CDR1 SEHNR and CDR2 FQNEAQ (reference sequence). V dropped 0 bases and J dropped 4 bases, with 12 bases sitting between them. The CDR3 has 16 residues. CDR3 sequence reads: CASSLAPGTHNEKLFF. The CDR3 DNA follows: TGTGCCAGCAGCTTAGCACCGGGGACACATAATGAAAAACTGTTTTTT.

This clone was seen just once. The chain carries TRBV9 and TRBJ2-1; D may be TRBD1 or TRBD2 (7 bases each). The germline CDR1 and CDR2 sequences are SGDLS and YYNGEE. This CDR3 region has 16 residues. V lost 4 bases and J 2 bases, leaving 16 bases between the germline ends. Here the CDR3 DNA reads TGTGCCAGCAGCCCACCAGGGGGAGGGGCCTACAATGAGCAGTTCTTC. This encodes CASSPPGGGAYNEQFF. Using reference TRBV9 and TRBJ2-1 for the parts outside the CDR3, the full variable domain is DSGVTQTPKHLITATGQRVTLRCSPRSGDLSVYWYQQSLDQGLQFLIQYYNGEERAKGNILERFSAQQFPDLHSELNLSSLELGDSALYFCASSPPGGGAYNEQFFGPGTRLTVL.

CDR3 loop: CASSHLSPTDTQYF. CDR3 DNA sequence: TGTGCCAGCAGCCACCTCTCCCCCACAGATACGCAGTATTTT. J is TRBJ2-3 and V is TRBV9; D is undetermined. V lost 4 bases and J 2 bases, leaving 11 bases between the germline ends. The CDR3 has 14 residues. The germline V gene has CDR1 SGDLS and CDR2 YYNGEE.

The J gene is TRBJ2-7, the V gene TRBV9; D is ambiguous. The germline V and J ends were trimmed by 3 bases and 6 bases, with 10 bases remaining between them. The CDR3 has 12 amino acids. Germline loops: CDR1 SGDLS, CDR2 YYNGEE. The DNA for the CDR3 is TGTGCCAGCAGCGCAGCCCGTGGCGAGCAGTACTTC. It encodes CASSAARGEQYF.

About this clone: In the same sample, other DNA sequences code for this CDR3. CDR3: CASSLSGRPYEQYF. CDR3 nucleotide sequence: TGTGCCAGCAGTTTGTCAGGGAGGCCCTACGAGCAGTACTTC. This sequence joins TRBV28 and TRBJ2-7, with D possibly TRBD2 on 6 matching bases. This CDR3 has 14 residues. Germline-derived CDR1 and CDR2 are MDHEN and SYDVKM. V gave up 3 bases and J gave up 2 bases, with 11 bases separating them. The variable domain in full, with the rest retrieved from reference TRBV28 and TRBJ2-7, is DVKVTQSSRYLVKRTGEKVFLECVQDMDHENMFWYRQDPGLGLRLIYFSYDVKMKEKGDIPEGYSVSREKKERFSLILESASTNQTSMYLCASSLSGRPYEQYFGPGTRLTVT.

This clone was counted once. The chain carries TRBV7-9 and TRBJ2-3; D is ambiguous. The CDR3 spans 15 residues. Germline lookup yields CDR1 SEHNR and CDR2 FQNEAQ (reference sequence). V lost 2 bases to trimming and J lost 4 bases, with 13 bases between them. CDR3 coding DNA: TGTGCCAGCAGCTTAAGCAGAACCAGTGCAGATACGCAGTATTTT. It yields the protein CASSLSRTSADTQYF. Supplemented by reference TRBV7-9 and TRBJ2-3, the full variable domain reads DTGVSQNPRHKITKRGQNVTFRCDPISEHNRLYWYRQTLGQGPEFLTYFQNEAQLEKSRLLSDRFSAERPKGSFSTLEIQRTEQGDSAMYLCASSLSRTSADTQYFGPGTRLTVL.

Written as DNA, the CDR3 is TGTGCCAGCAGCTTAGTGGCGGGAGCGGACGAGCAGTACTTC. This encodes CASSLVAGADEQYF. The chain joins TRBV7-9 to TRBJ2-7; TRBD2 matches 7 bases. V trimming: 1 base; J trimming: 5 bases; junction bases outside the gene matches: 5. Germline loops: CDR1 SEHNR, CDR2 FQNEAQ (reference sequence). The CDR3 is 14 amino acids.

The CDR3 DNA reads TGTGCCAGCAGTCTTCAGAGGGGCACCGGGGAGCTGTTTTTT. Its protein is CASSLQRGTGELFF. V gene TRBV27 combines with J gene TRBJ2-2; either TRBD1 or TRBD2 may fit D (5 bases each). CDR1 is MNHEY and CDR2 is SMNVEV in the germline V gene (reference sequence). The CDR3 loop spans 14 amino acids. Trimming took off 5 bases at V and 4 bases at J, with 11 bases between the two ends.

V and J are TRBV9 and TRBJ1-2; no reliable D call. The CDR3 length is 13 residues. Germline lookup yields CDR1 SGDLS and CDR2 YYNGEE. Between the trimmed V and J ends, which lost 0 bases and 8 bases, there was a span of 11 bases. As DNA, the CDR3 is TGTGCCAGCAGCGTAGCCGCTGCAGGCGGCTACACCTTC. It is translated as CASSVAAAGGYTF.

The rearrangement links TRBV9 to TRBJ2-3; TRBD2 matches 10 bases. The germline gives CDR1 SGDLS, CDR2 YYNGEE. V was clipped by 3 bases and J by 3 bases; unmatched bases: 10. The CDR3 runs to 17 residues. CDR3 loop: CASSANLAGDGTDTQYF. As DNA, the CDR3 is TGTGCCAGCAGCGCGAACCTAGCGGGAGATGGGACAGATACGCAGTATTTT.

The rearrangement uses TRBV2 and TRBJ2-7; D unresolved. CDR3 length: 13 amino acids. V was cut by 10 bases and J by 0 bases, with 13 bases left in between. The germline V gene has CDR1 SNHLY and CDR2 FYNNEI. CDR3 sequence reads: CATHASVSYEQYF. The CDR3 nucleotides are TGTGCCACGCACGCTAGTGTCTCCTACGAGCAGTACTTC.

Turning to this clone: This same CDR3 is encoded by further DNA sequences in the sample. The genes are TRBV6-1 and TRBJ1-5; 7 bases fit TRBD1. The V and J ends lost 1 base and 6 bases, in that order; junction bases with no gene match: 3. CDR3 size: 14 residues. Germline V lookup: CDR1 MNHNS, CDR2 SASEGT. The CDR3 region has the DNA TGTGCCAGCAGTGAAGACAGGGGCGGTCAGCCCCAGCATTTT. Amino acid sequence: CASSEDRGGQPQHF.

V gene TRBV23-1 combines with J gene TRBJ2-7; the D gene is possibly TRBD1 (5 bases). TRBV23-1 is marked as an open reading frame, function uncertain. Trimming left V 10 bases short and J 5 bases short, with 21 bases between. The CDR3 runs to 14 residues. The CDR3 bases are TGCGCCACCAAACCCAACAGGTTAGGCGACGAGCAGTACTTC. Translating gives CATKPNRLGDEQYF.

V and J are TRBV6-5 and TRBJ2-5; D perhaps matches TRBD2 (5 bases). The closer fit of TRBJ2-7 to the DNA end suggests the J call may be wrong. The CDR3 spans 15 residues. The germline V gene encodes CDR1 MNHEY and CDR2 SVGAGI. The CDR3 here is CASRVTRSSSYEQYF. As DNA, the CDR3 is TGTGCCAGCAGGGTAACTAGAAGCAGCTCCTACGAGCAGTACTTC.

The gene calls are TRBV6-5 and TRBJ1-2; tentative D call: TRBD1 (6 bases). CDR1 and CDR2 from the germline V gene are MNHEY and SVGAGI. The length of the CDR3 is 14 residues. Trimming left V 6 bases short and J 2 bases short, with 13 bases between. CDR3 DNA: TGTGCCAGCAGCTCAACAGGGTCCAACTATGGCTACACCTTC. Its protein is CASSSTGSNYGYTF.

This chain uses TRBV10-2 with TRBJ2-7, with 11 bases identical to TRBD1. J lost 3 bases, V lost 8 bases, and 6 bases had no gene match. The CDR3 is made up of 14 amino acids. The germline V gene encodes CDR1 WSHSY and CDR2 SAAADI. CDR3 loop: CASGQGAVNYEQYF. The CDR3 DNA follows: TGCGCCAGCGGACAGGGGGCGGTTAACTACGAGCAGTACTTC.

The chain recombines TRBV15 with TRBJ2-7, with D perhaps given as TRBD1 or TRBD2 (5 bases each). Germline V gives CDR1 LNHNV, CDR2 YYDKDF (reference sequence). This CDR3 region has 14 residues. V was pared by 2 bases and J by 5 bases, with 13 bases between. CDR3 in DNA: TGTGCCACCAGCAGAAGATGGATGGGGGACGAGCAGTACTTC. This codes for CATSRRWMGDEQYF.

V and J are TRBV5-8 and TRBJ1-2, with D perhaps TRBD1 (5 bases). The CDR3 runs 15 residues. Trimming pared 0 bases from V and 6 bases from J, leaving 15 bases between. Germline CDR1 SGHTS, CDR2 YDEGEE. This CDR3 reads CASSLAGMGFHGYTF. The CDR3 coding sequence is TGTGCCAGCAGCTTGGCAGGGATGGGGTTCCATGGCTACACCTTC.

The genes are TRBV19 and TRBJ1-5; no clear D. The CDR3 has 14 amino acids. The germline gives CDR1 LNHDA, CDR2 SQIVND (reference sequence). Trimming removed 4 bases at V and 3 bases at J, with 10 bases between. The CDR3: CASSREELNQPQHF. The CDR3 nucleotides are TGTGCCAGTAGTAGGGAAGAGCTCAATCAGCCCCAGCATTTT. The full variable domain, in which reference TRBV19 and TRBJ1-5 provide the parts outside the CDR3, is DGGITQSPKYLFRKEGQNVTLSCEQNLNHDAMYWYRQDPGQGLRLIYYSQIVNDFQKGDIAEGYSVSREKKESFPLTVTSAQKNPTAFYLCASSREELNQPQHFGDGTRLSIL.

This clone was seen once. This rearrangement joins TRBV6-5 to TRBJ2-2; 9 nucleotides match TRBD2. From germline, CDR1 is MNHEY and CDR2 SVGAGI. J was trimmed by 6 bases and V by 0 bases; bases with no gene match: 5. The CDR3 is made up of 16 amino acids. CDR3 in DNA: TGTGCCAGCAGTTACTCAGTTCGGACTAGCGCCGGGGAGCTGTTTTTT. Translation gives CASSYSVRTSAGELFF.